This T cell receptor beta chain is from a study of early T cells in non-severe SARS-CoV-2 infection. TCRdb processed the 5' RACE reads anew with MiXCR; each CDR3 protein has one entry. The sample holds about 60,000 distinct CDR3 sequences; approximately 9.3% are singletons and the top ten take 1.2%. The CDR3 length is 15 residues. In germline, CDR1 is SGHDT, CDR2 YYEEEE. V lost 2 bases and J lost 2, with 13 bases in between. Sequenced sample: whole blood. The TCR comes from an adult who was a healthcare worker with PCR-confirmed SARS-CoV-2 infection or an uninfected control (not recorded which). V is TRBV5-6 and J is TRBJ1-1; D unresolved. The CDR3 DNA reads as TGTGCCAGCAGCTTAGGAGCCACAGTCAACACTGAAGCTTTCTTT. Amino acids: CASSLGATVNTEAFF.